The clone carrying this TCR beta chain has a handful of counts. These data are taken from a study of blood T cell repertoires in COVID-19. For the study at large: COVID-19 samples collected from the United States, Italy and Spain covered acute and convalescent phases. Sample material is recorded as cDNA or gDNA derived from T cells, B-cell-depleted T cells, or PBMCs.

The protocol was immunoSEQ multiplex PCR, while the TCRdb copy is restricted to in-frame clones and leaves out a portion. Counted here are tens of thousands of clones, about 90% occurring once; the ten biggest clones make up roughly 8.1%. CDR1 is MDHEN and CDR2 is SYDVKM in the germline V gene. The CDR3 has 12 amino acids. Trimming took off 6 bases at V and 5 bases at J, with 10 bases between the two ends. Sequenced material: peripheral blood. V and J are TRBV28 and TRBJ1-1; D perhaps matches TRBD1 (5 bases). This sequence originates from a woman between 70 and 85 years old with acute or convalescent COVID-19. CDR3 DNA: TGTGCCAGCAGATCGCAGGGAACTGAAGCTTTCTTT. Amino acids: CASRSQGTEAFF.